The rows below give T cell receptor beta chains drawn from one sample of a study of blood T cell repertoires in COVID-19. Using immunoSEQ multiplex PCR, the repertoire was profiled, and TCRdb retains in-frame clones only, with some absent. The table has roughly 150,000 clones, around four fifths seen once. The sequenced material came from peripheral blood. The receptors come from a human donor in a cohort sampled during active COVID-19. CDR3s include the opening cysteine and the closing phenylalanine or tryptophan. D genes are given only for firm matches. Rows give clone size only sometimes, using once, few, many, or a class for an expanded clone.

D	size	V	J	DNA	CDR3
TRBD1	NA	TRBV19	TRBJ1-5	TGTGCCTCCCACGAGACAGGGAAGTTGGGTGTTAGCAATCAGCCCCAGCATTTT	CASHETGKLGVSNQPQHF
TRBD1	many	TRBV6-5	TRBJ1-5	TGTGCCAGCAGCAGGGGACAGGGGTCGGGTCAGCCCCAGCATTTT	CASSRGQGSGQPQHF
TRBD1	NA	TRBV15	TRBJ1-5	TGTGCCACCAGCAGAGCCGGGACAGGGATTTATAGCAATCAGCCCCAGCATTTT	CATSRAGTGIYSNQPQHF
TRBD1	NA	TRBV28	TRBJ1-2	TGTGCCAGCAGTTTCGGGACAGGGTATGGCGGCTACACCTTC	CASSFGTGYGGYTF
NA	NA	TRBV7-9	TRBJ2-1	TGTGCCAGCAGCCGAAAGATTTCCGGGGAGCAGTTCTTC	CASSRKISGEQFF
TRBD1	NA	TRBV6-5	TRBJ2-7	TGTGCCAGCAGTTACTCACGGACAGGGGTCCCCTACGAGCAGTACTTC	CASSYSRTGVPYEQYF
NA	NA	TRBV19	TRBJ2-1	TGTGCCAGTAGTATAGATCCGCGGAACAATGAGCAGTTCTTC	CASSIDPRNNEQFF
TRBD1	NA	TRBV28	TRBJ1-2	TGTGCCAGCAGTTTCTCAGACACAGGGGGGGGAGGCTACACCTTC	CASSFSDTGGGGYTF
NA	NA	TRBV7-2	TRBJ2-7	TGTGCCAGCAGCTCCCTCTCAGGAGGGGCCCGCGAGCAGTACTTC	CASSSLSGGAREQYF
NA	NA	TRBV11-1	TRBJ1-1	TGTGCCAGCAGCTCCGGGTTAGGGGGGAACACTGAAGCTTTCTTT	CASSSGLGGNTEAFF
TRBD2	NA	TRBV5-5	TRBJ2-5	TGTGCCAGCAGCTCCCGGCCTAGCGGGAGGACAGGAGGGACCCAGTACTTC	CASSSRPSGRTGGTQYF
NA	NA	TRBV7-2	TRBJ1-1	TGTGCCAGCAGCTTAGAAGGAGGCGGTGGACGGGGGGGCGCTTTCTTT	CASSLEGGGGRGGAFF
NA	NA	TRBV7-8	TRBJ2-2	TGTGCCAGCACCGTGAAAGCGTCGGGGGAGCTGTTTTTT	CASTVKASGELFF
NA	NA	TRBV7-2	TRBJ1-5	TGTGCCAGCAGCGAAGGGGACTTAAGGGGTCAGCCCCAGCATTTT	CASSEGDLRGQPQHF
NA	NA	TRBV10-3	TRBJ1-1	TGTGCCATCAAACCACCCGAGGGTGGGACTGAAGCTTTCTTT	CAIKPPEGGTEAFF
NA	few	TRBV7-9	TRBJ2-5	TGTGCCAGCAGCTTCGTCCAGGCCCAGTACTTC	CASSFVQAQYF
TRBD2	NA	TRBV28	TRBJ2-3	TGTGCCAGCAGTACGGGGGGGACTAGGGATACGCAGTATTTT	CASSTGGTRDTQYF